Sequencing of this T cell receptor (beta chain) was carried out in a study of T-cell memory formation after mild COVID-19. Study as a whole: TCR clusters were mostly donor specific.

Regarding the study as a whole: Clones that got smaller from day 15 to 85 had even CD4/CD8, while clones growing later tipped toward CD4+. Specificity for SARS-CoV-2 was not confirmed among the second-wave clones peaking on day 37. Pre-infection memory contained some responding clones, which suggested that cross-reactive memory had joined.

This clonotype was observed at least ten times. As yet, its antigen is unknown. V lost 6 bases to trimming and J lost 4 bases, with 12 bases between them. The CDR3 totals 13 residues. Germline V CDR1 and CDR2: MDHEN, SYDVKM. TCRdb reprocessed the 5' RACE reads via MiXCR and lists one record per CDR3 protein. The top ten clones hold under 25% of a sample with 300,000 to 350,000 distinct CDR3 sequences, less than 20% of them seen once. What was sequenced was PBMCs or a T cell subset sorted from them (not recorded which). The origin of this receptor is a man aged 18 to 30 who had mild COVID-19 (a few samples of this study predate the infection). Cell type and time point are not known. The rearrangement joins TRBV28 to TRBJ1-2, with a possible D match to TRBD1 (5 bases). DNA of the CDR3: TGTGCCAGCAGCGCCGGGACGGTCTATGGCTACACCTTC. This sequence encodes CASSAGTVYGYTF.